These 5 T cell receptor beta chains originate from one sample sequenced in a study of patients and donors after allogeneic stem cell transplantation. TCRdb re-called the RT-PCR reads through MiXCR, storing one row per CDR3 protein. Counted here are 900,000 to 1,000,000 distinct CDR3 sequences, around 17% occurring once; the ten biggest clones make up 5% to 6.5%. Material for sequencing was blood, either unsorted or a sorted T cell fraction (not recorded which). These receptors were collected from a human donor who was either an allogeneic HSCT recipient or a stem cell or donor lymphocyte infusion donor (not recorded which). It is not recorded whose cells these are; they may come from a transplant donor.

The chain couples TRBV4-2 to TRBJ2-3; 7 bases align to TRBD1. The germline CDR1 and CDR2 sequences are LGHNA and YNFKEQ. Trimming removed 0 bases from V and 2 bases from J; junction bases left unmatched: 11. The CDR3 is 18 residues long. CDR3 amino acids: CASSQDFYDRVNTDTQYF. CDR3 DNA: TGTGCCAGCAGCCAAGATTTCTATGACAGGGTGAACACAGATACGCAGTATTTT.

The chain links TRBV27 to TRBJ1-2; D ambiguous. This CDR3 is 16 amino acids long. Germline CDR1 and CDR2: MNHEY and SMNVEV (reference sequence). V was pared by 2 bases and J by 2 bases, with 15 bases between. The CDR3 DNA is TGTGCCAGCAGTTTAGACCCTCCACCTCACAACTATGGCTACACCTTC. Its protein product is CASSLDPPPHNYGYTF.

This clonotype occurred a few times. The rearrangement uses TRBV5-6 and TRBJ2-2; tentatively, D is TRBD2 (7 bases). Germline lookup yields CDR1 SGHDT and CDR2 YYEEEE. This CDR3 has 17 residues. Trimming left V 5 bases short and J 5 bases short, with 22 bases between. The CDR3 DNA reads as TGTGCCAGCAGACGATATGGGGGGGGCCTGGGGACCGGGGAGCTGTTTTTT. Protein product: CASRRYGGGLGTGELFF.

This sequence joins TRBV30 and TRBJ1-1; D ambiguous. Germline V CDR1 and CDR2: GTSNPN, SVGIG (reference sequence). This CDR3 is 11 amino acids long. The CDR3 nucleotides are TGTACCGGGGAGTGGTTCACTGAAGCTTTCTTT. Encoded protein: CTGEWFTEAFF.

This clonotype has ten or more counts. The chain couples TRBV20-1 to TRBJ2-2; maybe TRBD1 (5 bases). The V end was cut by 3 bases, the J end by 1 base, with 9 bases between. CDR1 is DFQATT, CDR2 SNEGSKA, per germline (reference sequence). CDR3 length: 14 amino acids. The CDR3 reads CSARKTGNTGELFF. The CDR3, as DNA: TGCAGTGCTAGGAAAACAGGGAACACCGGGGAGCTGTTTTTT.